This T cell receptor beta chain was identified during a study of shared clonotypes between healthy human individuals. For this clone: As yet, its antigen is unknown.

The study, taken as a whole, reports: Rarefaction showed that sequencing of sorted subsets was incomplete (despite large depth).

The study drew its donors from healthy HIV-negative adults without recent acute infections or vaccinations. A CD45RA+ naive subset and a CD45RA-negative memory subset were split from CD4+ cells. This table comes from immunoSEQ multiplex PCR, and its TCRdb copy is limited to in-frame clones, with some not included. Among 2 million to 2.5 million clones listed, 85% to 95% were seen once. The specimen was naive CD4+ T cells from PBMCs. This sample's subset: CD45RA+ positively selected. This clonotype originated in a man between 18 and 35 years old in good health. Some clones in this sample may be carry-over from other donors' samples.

CDR3 in amino acids: CASSPYVGAGAYEQYF. In DNA, the CDR3 is TGTGCCAGCAGCCCTTATGTCGGCGCGGGGGCCTACGAGCAGTACTTC. The rearrangement joins TRBV9 to TRBJ2-7; TRBD2 matches at 7 bases. Germline CDR1 SGDLS, CDR2 YYNGEE. V dropped 4 bases and J dropped 2; count of bases not matched to a gene: 12. The CDR3 extends over 16 amino acids. Filled out from reference TRBV9 and TRBJ2-7, the complete variable domain reads DSGVTQTPKHLITATGQRVTLRCSPRSGDLSVYWYQQSLDQGLQFLIQYYNGEERAKGNILERFSAQQFPDLHSELNLSSLELGDSALYFCASSPYVGAGAYEQYFGPGTRLTVT.